A selection of T cell receptor beta chains follows, all from one sample in a study of T cell changes during pregnancy in multiple sclerosis. Sequencing was performed with immunoSEQ multiplex PCR; in TCRdb, only in-frame clones are kept and a portion is missing. The sample has approximately 110,000 clones, roughly 90% seen once. The sample in question was peripheral blood, obtained after pregnancy. The receptors stem from a female donor with multiple sclerosis, enrolled in a pregnancy study. The CDR3 runs from the conserved cysteine through the conserved F or W. Fields, in order: clone size, V gene, D gene, J gene, CDR3 DNA, CDR3 protein. D genes are given only for firm matches. Only part of the rows carry a size: once, few, many, or a class if the clone is expanded.

>.|TRBV29-1|TRBD1|TRBJ2-7
TGCAGCGTTACGGGACAGAGAAACTCCTACGAGCAGTACTTC
CSVTGQRNSYEQYF
>.|TRBV6-1|.|TRBJ1-1
TGTGCCAGCACGGGGGGATGGCAGGGCTTCTTT
CASTGGWQGFF
>.|TRBV6-5|TRBD1|TRBJ1-5
TGTGCCAGCAGAACTCAGGGGGGAAGCAATCAGCCCCAGCATTTT
CASRTQGGSNQPQHF
>.|TRBV28|TRBD1|TRBJ1-1
TGTGCCAGCAGTGAGCAGGGGGCGCGATTACATAAGGACACTGAAGCTTTCTTT
CASSEQGARLHKDTEAFF
>.|TRBV10-1|.|TRBJ2-1
TGCGCCAGCAGTGAGAATACTTTGCCCTACAATGAGCAGTTCTTC
CASSENTLPYNEQFF
>.|TRBV5-4|.|TRBJ2-2
TGTGCCGGAAGAGACAGTCACACCGGGGAGCTGTTTTTT
CAGRDSHTGELFF
>.|TRBV4-1|.|TRBJ2-7
TGCGCCAGCGCAGCAGGGAAGGTGTCCTACGAGCAGTACTTC
CASAAGKVSYEQYF
>.|TRBV7-6|.|TRBJ2-7
TGTGCCAGCAGCTCCAGGGGCGGGAGAGGGGCCTACGAGCAGTACTTC
CASSSRGGRGAYEQYF
>.|TRBV7-2|TRBD1|TRBJ2-3
TGTGCCAGCAGCTCCGTCAGGGGGTTGTCCGCGACAGATACGCAGTATTTT
CASSSVRGLSATDTQYF
>.|TRBV5-6|TRBD1|TRBJ1-2
TGTGCCAGCAGCTTAGGGACAGGGGCGTATGGCTACACCTTC
CASSLGTGAYGYTF
>.|TRBV7-2|TRBD2|TRBJ2-7
TGTGCCAGCAGCTTAGCCGGACTAGCGGGTTCCTACGAGCAGTACTTC
CASSLAGLAGSYEQYF
>.|TRBV6-5|TRBD2|TRBJ2-1
TGTGCCAGCAGTTCCACTAGCGGGGGATACAATGAGCAGTTCTTC
CASSSTSGGYNEQFF
>.|TRBV6-5|TRBD2|TRBJ2-7
TGTGCCAGCAGTTACGGGAGCGGCGGGGGGGAATACGAGCAGTACTTC
CASSYGSGGGEYEQYF
>once|TRBV7-8|TRBD1|TRBJ1-5
TGTGCCAGCCGACAAGGGACAGGGAATAGCAATCAGCCCCAGCATTTT
CASRQGTGNSNQPQHF
>.|TRBV11-3|.|TRBJ2-7
TGTGCCAGCAGCTTAGAATTCGGTTACGAGCAGTACTTC
CASSLEFGYEQYF
>.|TRBV27|TRBD1|TRBJ1-1
TGTGCCAGCCGACCCGGGACAGAGAACACTGAAGCTTTCTTT
CASRPGTENTEAFF
>.|TRBV6-5|TRBD1|TRBJ2-5
TGTGCCAGCAGTTTAGACAGGGGACGGAGAGAGACCCAGTACTTC
CASSLDRGRRETQYF
>.|TRBV27|.|TRBJ1-2
TGTGCCAGCAGTTTATCTGCAGTTCCCTATGGCTACACCTTC
CASSLSAVPYGYTF
>.|TRBV5-4|.|TRBJ1-2
TGTGCCAGCAGCTTGGCAGGGGACTATGGCTACACCTTC
CASSLAGDYGYTF
>.|TRBV18|TRBD1|TRBJ1-2
TGTGCCAGCTCGCCGGGACAGGGCGATGGCTACACCTTC
CASSPGQGDGYTF
>once|TRBV6-1|TRBD1|TRBJ2-7
TGTGCCAGCAGGAGACAGGGGGACTACGAGCAGTACTTC
CASRRQGDYEQYF
>.|TRBV13|.|TRBJ1-1
TGTGCCAGCAGCTTTCAGGACACCTGGACTGAAGCTTTCTTT
CASSFQDTWTEAFF
>.|TRBV2|.|TRBJ1-2
TGTGCCAGCAGTGAGGCACAGGTCTCTAACTATGGCTACACCTTC
CASSEAQVSNYGYTF
>.|TRBV28|.|TRBJ1-2
TGTGCCACCAACCCCGGTCTTGATGGCTACACCTTC
CATNPGLDGYTF
>.|TRBV7-8|TRBD1|TRBJ1-6
TGTGCCAGCAGCCCGACAGGGTTCAACTATAATTCACCCCTCCACTTT
CASSPTGFNYNSPLHF
>.|TRBV30|TRBD1|TRBJ1-5
TGTGCCTGGAGGGACCTTAGGACAGGGCCTAATCAGCCCCAGCATTTT
CAWRDLRTGPNQPQHF
>.|TRBV9|.|TRBJ2-1
TGTGCCAGCAGCGTAGAGGCGGGGTCCAATGAGCAGTTCTTC
CASSVEAGSNEQFF
>once|TRBV5-1|TRBD1|TRBJ1-4
TGCGCCAGCAGCTTTGGGGGACAGGGAAGTGAAAAACTGTTTTTT
CASSFGGQGSEKLFF
>.|TRBV30|TRBD1|TRBJ2-1
TGTGCCTGGAGTAATGCGGGACAGGGGGCCGTTGAGCAGTTCTTC
CAWSNAGQGAVEQFF
>.|TRBV11-2|TRBD1|TRBJ2-7
TGTGCCAGCAGCCGACAGGGGAACTACGAGCAGTACTTC
CASSRQGNYEQYF
>.|TRBV6-5|TRBD2|TRBJ2-1
TGTGCCAGCAGTCCTAGCGGGGGGGCCAGTGAGCAGTTCTTC
CASSPSGGASEQFF
>.|TRBV7-6|.|TRBJ1-6
TGTGCCAGCAGCACCATGACAGGACCAAGCTCCTATAATTCACCCCTCCACTTT
CASSTMTGPSSYNSPLHF
>.|TRBV5-1|TRBD1|TRBJ2-7
TGCGCCAGCAGCTTTCGGGGACAGGGGAAGGGGTACGAGCAGTACTTC
CASSFRGQGKGYEQYF
>.|TRBV9|.|TRBJ1-6
TGTGCCAGCAGCGTCGGGCCACGAGGGCCCAATTCACCCCTCCACTTT
CASSVGPRGPNSPLHF
>.|TRBV7-8|TRBD1|TRBJ1-1
TGTGCCAGCAGCTTACCTGGGACAGTGAACACTGAAGCTTTCTTT
CASSLPGTVNTEAFF
>.|TRBV19|TRBD1|TRBJ1-2
TGTGCCAGTAGTCCAGGGACAGTCTATGGCTACACCTTC
CASSPGTVYGYTF
>.|TRBV18|TRBD1|TRBJ2-5
TGTGCCAGCTCCTCCTGGACAGGGCCTCGAGAGACCCAGTACTTC
CASSSWTGPRETQYF
>.|TRBV2|.|TRBJ1-2
TGTGCCAGCACTGCGGCGGGGCTGGAGCTTGGCTACACCTTC
CASTAAGLELGYTF
>.|TRBV5-1|.|TRBJ1-1
TGCGCCAGCAGCTTGTTCTGGGGGGGGTCCACTGAAGCTTTCTTT
CASSLFWGGSTEAFF
>.|TRBV2|TRBD2|TRBJ2-1
TGTGCCAGCAGTACCTTGGGAGCGGGGGGGCTGGATGAGCAGTTCTTC
CASSTLGAGGLDEQFF
>.|TRBV30|TRBD2|TRBJ2-1
TGTGCCTGGAAGAAACTAGCGGGGGGGGCTAGCTCCTACAATGAGCAGTTCTTC
CAWKKLAGGASSYNEQFF
>.|TRBV11-2|TRBD1|TRBJ2-7
TGTGCCAGCAAAGAGACAGGGACGAACTCCTACGAGCAGTACTTC
CASKETGTNSYEQYF
>.|TRBV6-5|TRBD2|TRBJ2-7
TGTGCCAGCAGTTACGGGACTAGCGGGGGGCCCTACGAGCAGTACTTC
CASSYGTSGGPYEQYF
>.|TRBV5-6|TRBD2|TRBJ2-5
TGTGCCAGCAGCTTACCCTTACTAGCGGGGAGTCAAGAGACCCAGTACTTC
CASSLPLLAGSQETQYF